This TCR beta chain was recorded in a study of tumor and adjacent non-tumor tissue in lung cancer. About the study: There were some 11 adenocarcinoma, a couple of squamous cell carcinoma and 1 small cell lung cancer cases. Aged roughly 30 to 76 years, patients included roughly 10 men and 5 women with stage I to III disease.

Germline lookup yields CDR1 MNHEY and CDR2 SVGAGI. The CDR3 covers 15 residues. The V and J ends lost 6 bases and 6 bases, in that order; junction bases with no gene match: 12. TCRbeta libraries were built with three rounds of nested PCR, modified from ARM-PCR. TCRdb re-derived calls from the multiplex PCR reads in MiXCR, one entry per CDR3 protein. The sample yields around 71,000 distinct CDR3 sequences, roughly 72% seen once. The template was RNA from unsorted bulk tissue. Newly diagnosed lung cancer patients had thoracic surgery in China, August–late 2014, without prior chemotherapy. As regards this clonotype: This is likely a read error, given that the CDR3 carries no conserved phenylalanine or tryptophan at its end.

The specimen was lung tumor tissue. This sequence was found in a woman aged 40 to 50 with non-small cell lung cancer. V is TRBV6-5 and J is TRBJ2-3; 7 nucleotides align to TRBD2. The CDR3 DNA sequence: TGTGCCAGCAGAGGGCAGGCGGGGGTAAGGGATACGCAGTATTAT. Protein sequence: CASRGQAGVRDTQYY.